This T cell receptor beta chain was identified in a study of radiotherapy plus CTLA-4 blockade in lung cancer. This clone was seen a handful of times. TCRdb keeps only in-frame clones here, not all; method: immunoSEQ multiplex PCR. The data contain about 15,000 clones, 55% to 75% of them singletons. The V end was cut by 0 bases, the J end by 4 bases, with 8 bases between. CDR3 size: 14 residues. The germline V gene encodes CDR1 SGHRS and CDR2 YFSETQ. The chain employs TRBV5-1 and TRBJ1-3; TRBD1 is a possible D gene (5 bases). The receptor comes from a human donor with non-small cell lung cancer whose response to radiotherapy plus ipilimumab could not be evaluated. This specimen was peripheral blood, taken from a patient treated with radiotherapy plus ipilimumab. The CDR3 DNA reads as TGCGCCAGCAGCTTGGACAGGCAAGGAAACACCATATATTTT. This encodes CASSLDRQGNTIYF.